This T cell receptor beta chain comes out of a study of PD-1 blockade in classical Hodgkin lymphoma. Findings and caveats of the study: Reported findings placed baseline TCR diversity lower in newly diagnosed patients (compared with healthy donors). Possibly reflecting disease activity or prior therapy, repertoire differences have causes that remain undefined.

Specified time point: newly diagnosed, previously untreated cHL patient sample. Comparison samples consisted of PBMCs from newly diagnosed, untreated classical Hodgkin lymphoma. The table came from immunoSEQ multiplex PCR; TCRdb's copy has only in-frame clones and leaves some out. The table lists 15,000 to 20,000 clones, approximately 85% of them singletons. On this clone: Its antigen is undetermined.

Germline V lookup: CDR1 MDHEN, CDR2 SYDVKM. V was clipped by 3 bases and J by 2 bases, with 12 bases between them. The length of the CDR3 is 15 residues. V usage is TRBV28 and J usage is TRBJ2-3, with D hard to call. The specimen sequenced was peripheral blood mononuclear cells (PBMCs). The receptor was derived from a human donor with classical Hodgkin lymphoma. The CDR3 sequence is CASSLGSILTDTQYF. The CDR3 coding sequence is TGTGCCAGCAGTTTGGGGTCCATACTCACAGATACGCAGTATTTT. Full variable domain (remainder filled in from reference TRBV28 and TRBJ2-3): DVKVTQSSRYLVKRTGEKVFLECVQDMDHENMFWYRQDPGLGLRLIYFSYDVKMKEKGDIPEGYSVSREKKERFSLILESASTNQTSMYLCASSLGSILTDTQYFGPGTRLTVL.